This T cell receptor (beta chain) was documented in a study of T cell changes during pregnancy in multiple sclerosis. The CDR3 sequence is 14 residues long. Trimming removed 3 bases from V and 5 bases from J, with 13 bases in between. Germline values: CDR1 KGHSH, CDR2 LQKENI. Some clones are missing from TCRdb's copy, which holds only in-frame ones; the method was immunoSEQ multiplex PCR. The table records under 80,000 clones, roughly 94% of them present only once. The rearrangement links TRBV18 to TRBJ1-2, with a possible D match to TRBD1 (5 bases). The sequencing used peripheral blood, collected in the third trimester of pregnancy. This receptor was identified in a female donor with multiple sclerosis, enrolled in a pregnancy study. The CDR3 sequence is CASSPEQVSYGYTF. The DNA for the CDR3 is TGTGCCAGCTCACCCGAACAGGTGTCATATGGCTACACCTTC. Full variable domain (rest looked up from reference TRBV18 and TRBJ1-2): NAGVMQNPRHLVRRRGQEARLRCSPMKGHSHVYWYRQLPEEGLKFMVYLQKENIIDESGMPKERFSAEFPKEGPSILRIQQVVRGDSAAYFCASSPEQVSYGYTFGSGTRLTVV.